The 29 T cell receptor beta chains below all came from one sample that was sequenced in a study of blood T cell repertoires in COVID-19. Using immunoSEQ multiplex PCR, the repertoire was profiled, and TCRdb retains in-frame clones only, with some absent. The sample shows 250,000 or so clones, 80% to 90% of them seen only once. The sequenced sample was peripheral blood. The receptors were gathered from a woman between 35 and 50 years old who had recovered from COVID-19.

For the CDR3, the DNA is TGTGCCAGCAGCCAGCGGACTAGCGGGAAGTCTGACAATGAGCAGTTCTTC. Residues: CASSQRTSGKSDNEQFF. This sequence joins TRBV3-1 (or the pseudogene TRBV3-2) and TRBJ2-1, with TRBD2 matching over 12 bases. The CDR3 runs to 17 residues. The J segment lost 5 bases and the V segment lost 3 bases, leaving 8 bases of the junction unmatched. The germline gives CDR1 LGHDT, CDR2 YNNKEL (reference sequence).

This rearrangement joins TRBV19 to TRBJ2-2, with D perhaps TRBD1 (5 bases). Deletions cut 5 bases from V and 7 bases from J, with 11 bases between. The CDR3 runs to 13 residues. Germline V gene sequence: CDR1 LNHDA, CDR2 SQIVND (reference sequence). As DNA, the CDR3 is TGTGCCAGTAGTGCGCAGGGAATCGGGGAGCTGTTTTTT. Amino acids: CASSAQGIGELFF.

The rearrangement uses TRBV13 and TRBJ1-2, with D maybe TRBD1 (6 bases). Trimming took off 3 bases at V and 4 bases at J, with 15 bases between the two ends. Germline CDR1 and CDR2: PRHDT and FYEKMQ (reference sequence). The CDR3 contains 15 residues. The CDR3 sequence: CASSLGAHPFYGYTF. The CDR3, as DNA: TGTGCCAGCAGCTTGGGGGCTCACCCGTTCTATGGCTACACCTTC.

This rearrangement joins TRBV28 to TRBJ1-1; D uncertain. Germline assignment: CDR1 MDHEN and CDR2 SYDVKM. V was pared by 6 bases and J by 2 bases, with 13 bases between. The length of the CDR3 is 14 residues. CDR3 in amino acids: CASSPGGFNTEAFF. In DNA form, the CDR3 reads TGTGCCAGCAGCCCGGGAGGTTTTAACACTGAAGCTTTCTTT.

This chain uses TRBV6-2 or TRBV6-3 with TRBJ1-1; 8 positions match TRBD1. The germline gives CDR1 MNHEY, CDR2 SVGEGT. This CDR3 is 18 amino acids long. With V trimmed by 5 bases and J by 1 base, 15 bases remained unmatched. In nucleotides, the CDR3 is TGTGCCAGCAGTACCCGCCCGCAACAGGGGGGACAGAACACTGAAGCTTTCTTT. As protein: CASSTRPQQGGQNTEAFF.

The CDR3 DNA reads as TGTGCCAGCTTGTCCGAAGTTGGCGGCTACACCTTC. This sequence encodes CASLSEVGGYTF. The gene calls are TRBV7-9 and TRBJ1-2; D call uncertain. The V end was cut by 8 bases, the J end by 8 bases, with 15 bases between. The V gene's germline CDR1 is SEHNR and CDR2 FQNEAQ (reference sequence). The CDR3 loop spans 12 amino acids.

This clone was seen ten or more times. The chain has TRBV27 and TRBJ1-1, with 8 bases fitting TRBD1. The germline V gene encodes CDR1 MNHEY and CDR2 SMNVEV (reference sequence). The CDR3 is made up of 13 amino acids. The J segment lost 11 bases and the V segment lost 3 bases, leaving 8 bases of the junction unmatched. The CDR3: CASSFGQGLLAFF. The CDR3 DNA is TGTGCCAGCAGTTTCGGACAGGGCTTGTTGGCTTTCTTT.

The gene calls are TRBV18 and TRBJ2-7, with TRBD1 matching over 8 bases. V was clipped by 3 bases and J by 5 bases; unmatched bases: 6. CDR1 is KGHSH and CDR2 is LQKENI in the germline V gene. The CDR3 length is 14 residues. In nucleotides, the CDR3 is TGTGCCAGCTCACCGGGCCAGGGGGCCAACGAGCAGTACTTC. Residues: CASSPGQGANEQYF. Full variable domain (outside the CDR3, taken from reference TRBV18 and TRBJ2-7): NAGVMQNPRHLVRRRGQEARLRCSPMKGHSHVYWYRQLPEEGLKFMVYLQKENIIDESGMPKERFSAEFPKEGPSILRIQQVVRGDSAAYFCASSPGQGANEQYFGPGTRLTVT.

This chain joins TRBV2 and TRBJ2-3; maybe TRBD2 (6 bases). The CDR3 has 14 residues. Trimming left V 3 bases short and J 3 bases short, with 10 bases between. From germline, CDR1 is SNHLY and CDR2 FYNNEI. CDR3 region: CASSEGSGTDTQYF. Written as DNA, the CDR3 is TGTGCCAGCAGTGAGGGTAGCGGAACAGATACGCAGTATTTT.

The chain recombines TRBV3-1 (or the pseudogene TRBV3-2) with TRBJ1-2; tentatively, D is TRBD1 (6 bases). Germline CDR1 is LGHDT and CDR2 is YNNKEL (reference sequence). The CDR3 sequence is 12 residues long. V was trimmed by 3 bases and J by 6 bases, leaving 8 bases between them. The CDR3 spells CASSHTGNGYTF. CDR3 coding DNA: TGTGCCAGCAGCCACACAGGGAATGGCTACACCTTC.

On this clone: At one boundary the junction diverges from the germline segment, which might be a read error. The CDR3 bases are TGTGCTAGTGGTTTGGAGGTTGCCGGGACAGGGATTTTCTTC. It is translated as CASGLEVAGTGIFF. J is TRBJ2-7 and V is TRBV12-5; 9 bases fit TRBD1. The CDR3 runs 14 residues. Germline CDR1 and CDR2: LGHNT and FRNRAP.

The chain links TRBV28 to TRBJ1-2, with 7 bases that match TRBD1. J was trimmed by 4 bases and V by 6 bases; bases with no gene match: 5. The CDR3 loop spans 13 amino acids. Germline V gives CDR1 MDHEN, CDR2 SYDVKM. In nucleotides, the CDR3 is TGTGCCAGCAGACCGACAGGGACCTATGGCTACACCTTC. This encodes CASRPTGTYGYTF.

The rearrangement uses TRBV23-1 and TRBJ2-7; a possible D gene is TRBD1 (6 bases). TRBV23-1 is placed among ORFs of uncertain function. The CDR3 length is 14 residues. The V end lost 2 bases, the J end lost 4 bases, and 12 bases lay between the germline ends. The CDR3 reads CASSQRQVQYEQYV. Here the CDR3 DNA reads TGCGCCAGCAGTCAAAGACAGGTGCAGTACGAGCAGTACGTC.

This clone has just one count. J is TRBJ2-5 and V is TRBV5-4, with TRBD1 matching over 10 bases. Germline V lookup: CDR1 SGHNT, CDR2 YYREEE (reference sequence). V dropped 10 bases and J dropped 4; count of bases not matched to a gene: 4. This CDR3 comprises 12 residues. This CDR3 is CAVGQGGETQYF. The CDR3 DNA follows: TGTGCCGTCGGACAGGGGGGAGAGACCCAGTACTTC.

The chain has TRBV29-1 and TRBJ2-3, with D perhaps matching TRBD2 (5 bases). Germline CDR1 SQVTM, CDR2 ANQGSEA. Trimming removed 3 bases from V and 1 base from J, with 8 bases in between. The length of the CDR3 is 13 residues. The CDR3 sequence: CSVDGRGTDTQYF. Here the CDR3 DNA reads TGCAGCGTTGATGGGCGGGGCACAGATACGCAGTATTTT.

The CDR3 DNA reads as TGTGCCAGCAGCGTAGACCCCAGCGGGAGTTTGTCAGATACGCAGTATTTT. Its translation is CASSVDPSGSLSDTQYF. The chain couples TRBV9 to TRBJ2-3; 8 positions agree with TRBD2. This CDR3 comprises 17 residues. Germline values: CDR1 SGDLS, CDR2 YYNGEE. The ends lost 0 bases at V and 4 bases at J; junction bases unmatched: 10.

The gene calls are TRBV3-1 (or the pseudogene TRBV3-2) and TRBJ1-2; D is ambiguous. Germline assignment: CDR1 LGHDT and CDR2 YNNKEL (reference sequence). The CDR3 runs 13 residues. The V end was cut by 0 bases, the J end by 5 bases, with 7 bases between. CDR3 sequence: CASSQDSGYGYTF. CDR3 nucleotides: TGTGCCAGCAGCCAAGATTCCGGGTATGGCTACACCTTC.

The chain couples TRBV2 to TRBJ2-2; no clear D. Germline V lookup: CDR1 SNHLY, CDR2 FYNNEI. The CDR3 covers 12 residues. V was trimmed by 5 bases and J by 3 bases, leaving 4 bases between them. DNA for the CDR3: TGTGCCAGCAGTATCGACACCGGGGAGCTGTTTTTT. This gives the protein CASSIDTGELFF.

The chain employs TRBV9 and TRBJ1-1, with D possibly being TRBD1 (5 bases). In germline, CDR1 is SGDLS, CDR2 YYNGEE. Trimming shortened V by 1 base and J by 5 bases, and 12 bases separated the two germline ends. The CDR3 sequence is 14 residues long. The CDR3 sequence: CASSVSTGGTEAFF. CDR3 nucleotide sequence: TGTGCCAGCAGCGTAAGCACGGGGGGAACTGAAGCTTTCTTT.

The chain carries TRBV6-5 and TRBJ2-2; 7 bases match TRBD1. V was pared by 0 bases and J by 6 bases, with 1 base of the junction left unmatched. The length of the CDR3 is 14 residues. Germline lookup yields CDR1 MNHEY and CDR2 SVGAGI. For the CDR3, the DNA is TGTGCCAGCAGTTACTCGCAGGGGGCCGGGGAGCTGTTTTTT. Translating it yields CASSYSQGAGELFF.

The chain recombines TRBV6-1 with TRBJ1-5; TRBD1 might be the D (6 bases). This CDR3 region has 15 residues. CDR1 is MNHNS, CDR2 SASEGT, per germline. Trimming took 2 bases from V and 5 from J, leaving 13 bases between them. The CDR3 is CASSEQGPRDQPQHF. CDR3 coding DNA: TGTGCCAGCAGTGAACAGGGGCCTAGGGATCAGCCCCAGCATTTT.

J is TRBJ2-5 and V is TRBV19; 8 nucleotides agree with TRBD2. Germline values: CDR1 LNHDA, CDR2 SQIVND (reference sequence). Unmatched junction bases numbered 6, after V lost 5 bases and J lost 4 bases. This CDR3 has 14 amino acids. In DNA form, the CDR3 reads TGTGCCAGTAGTCGAATAGCGGGACGAGAGACCCAGTACTTC. Its translation: CASSRIAGRETQYF.

This chain connects TRBV11-2 to TRBJ2-5, with 8 bases identical to TRBD1. This CDR3 region has 15 residues. Losses at the gene ends were 4 bases for V and 1 base for J; bases not matched to a gene: 5. In germline, CDR1 is SGHAT, CDR2 FQNNGV. CDR3 amino acids: CASSSADRGQETQYF. CDR3 DNA: TGTGCCAGCAGCTCCGCAGACAGGGGCCAAGAGACCCAGTACTTC.

The J gene is TRBJ1-2, the V gene TRBV30; 7 nucleotides line up with TRBD1. The CDR3 has 15 amino acids. Germline values: CDR1 GTSNPN, CDR2 SVGIG (reference sequence). The junction had 11 bases not matched to a gene; V was cut back by 2 bases and J by 5 bases. The CDR3 is CAWSKTDDRAYGYTF. The CDR3 nucleotides are TGTGCCTGGAGTAAAACAGATGACAGGGCATATGGCTACACCTTC.

A note on this clone: At one end, the junction sequence differs from germline, possibly due to a read error. This sequence joins TRBV6-5 and TRBJ1-1; D gene unclear. Per germline, CDR1 MNHEY and CDR2 SVGAGI. The CDR3 runs to 15 residues. The CDR3 nucleotides are TGTGCCAGCAGTGACTCGACATATTTGAACACTGAAGCTTTCTTT. The encoded protein is CASSDSTYLNTEAFF.

The rearrangement joins TRBV5-1 to TRBJ1-2, with D unclear. CDR1 and CDR2 from the germline V gene are SGHRS and YFSETQ. V shed 0 bases and J shed 6 bases, with 6 bases lying between them. CDR3 length: 12 amino acids. The CDR3 DNA follows: TGCGCCAGCAGCTTGGTTGGAGATGGCTACACCTTC. Residues: CASSLVGDGYTF.

This clone was counted a few times. In the same sample, other DNA sequences code for this CDR3. V and J are TRBV19 and TRBJ1-1, with D maybe TRBD1 (5 bases). This CDR3 contains 14 residues. Trimming pared 2 bases from V and 1 base from J, leaving 8 bases between. Germline-derived CDR1 and CDR2 are LNHDA and SQIVND (reference sequence). The CDR3 bases are TGTGCCAGTAGTATACAGGGCCCGAACACTGAAGCTTTCTTT. Protein product: CASSIQGPNTEAFF.

The V call is TRBV7-9, the J call TRBJ1-2; 8 bases are shared with TRBD1. V shed 2 bases and J 3 bases; nucleotides not matched to a gene: 8. Per the germline V gene, CDR1 is SEHNR and CDR2 is FQNEAQ (reference sequence). The CDR3 loop spans 16 amino acids. The DNA of the CDR3 is TGTGCCAGCAGCTTATACGGGACAGGCCTTTACTATGGCTACACCTTC. Its translation is CASSLYGTGLYYGYTF.

The J gene is TRBJ2-7, the V gene TRBV21-1; TRBD1, as called in the table, went unchecked against the DNA. TRBV21-1 is labeled a pseudogene. CDR3 size: 15 residues. The CDR3 is CASSKWANYSYEQYF. CDR3 nucleotide sequence: TGTGCCAGCAGCAAATGGGCCAATTACTCCTACGAGCAGTACTTC.